Below are 12 T cell receptor beta chains sequenced from a single sample in a study of shared clonotypes between healthy human individuals. Data came from immunoSEQ multiplex PCR; TCRdb stores just in-frame clones and leaves some out. The table records hundreds of thousands of clones, approximately 95% of them present only once. CD45RO negativity and positive selection for CCR7 defined naive CD8 cells, a population that excluded terminally differentiated effector memory CD45RA+ cells. The specimen sequenced was naive CD8+ T cells sorted from blood. The source of these receptors is a woman in her thirties in good health.

This clone was detected once. V is TRBV29-1 and J is TRBJ2-5; the D is unclear. Germline loops: CDR1 SQVTM, CDR2 ANQGSEA. The V gene lost 2 bases and the J gene lost 5 bases, with 18 bases spanning the gap. This CDR3 has 15 residues. The CDR3 loop reads CSVEPGPFIRETQYF. The CDR3 region has the DNA TGCAGCGTTGAACCCGGACCCTTTATTCGCGAGACCCAGTACTTC. The full variable domain, its missing parts supplied by reference TRBV29-1 and TRBJ2-5, is SAVISQKPSRDICQRGTSLTIQCQVDSQVTMMFWYRQQPGQSLTLIATANQGSEATYESGFVIDKFPISRPNLTFSTLTVSNMSPEDSSIYLCSVEPGPFIRETQYFGPGTRLLVL.

The V and J genes are TRBV28 and TRBJ2-7; 15 bases align to TRBD2. The germline gives CDR1 MDHEN, CDR2 SYDVKM. The CDR3 loop spans 13 amino acids. After removal of 11 bases from V and 6 bases from J, the junction contained 5 bases not matched to a gene. CDR3 region: CAGGLAGGGEQYF. The DNA of the CDR3 is TGTGCCGGAGGACTAGCGGGAGGGGGCGAGCAGTACTTC.

CDR3 amino acids: CATSRDKGQGREQYF. The CDR3 DNA reads as TGTGCCACCAGCAGAGATAAAGGACAGGGACGCGAGCAGTACTTC. The rearrangement joins TRBV15 to TRBJ2-7, with TRBD1 matching over 8 bases. Losses at the gene ends were 0 bases for V and 6 bases for J; bases not matched to a gene: 7. Germline values: CDR1 LNHNV, CDR2 YYDKDF (reference sequence). The CDR3 contains 15 residues.

V is TRBV7-8 and J is TRBJ2-3; a weak D match, TRBD2 (6 bases). Trimming pared 5 bases from V and 4 bases from J, leaving 13 bases between. This CDR3 has 14 amino acids. The germline V gene encodes CDR1 SGHVS and CDR2 FQNEAQ. The DNA of the CDR3 is TGTGCCAGCAGCCCCTGGGACTTCCCAGATACGCAGTATTTT. Protein: CASSPWDFPDTQYF.

This chain uses TRBV28 with TRBJ1-1; 8 bases map to TRBD1. The V and J ends lost 2 bases and 4 bases, in that order; junction bases with no gene match: 9. Germline V lookup: CDR1 MDHEN, CDR2 SYDVKM. This CDR3 comprises 16 residues. The CDR3 nucleotides read TGTGCCAGCAGTTTAAGGACAGGGAGGGTCGGCACTGAAGCTTTCTTT. It codes for CASSLRTGRVGTEAFF.

CDR3 in DNA: TGTGCCAGCACCAGGGAAGGGTCTGTCACTGAAGCTTTCTTT. Protein: CASTREGSVTEAFF. V gene TRBV9 combines with J gene TRBJ1-1, with D possibly matching TRBD1 (5 bases). The germline CDR1 and CDR2 sequences are SGDLS and YYNGEE. V lost 6 bases, J lost 4 bases, and 16 bases lay in between. The CDR3 loop spans 14 amino acids.

V usage is TRBV7-6 and J usage is TRBJ2-5; TRBD2 matches at 11 bases. With V trimmed by 1 base and J by 1 base, 5 bases remained unmatched. The CDR3 spans 17 residues. CDR1 and CDR2 (germline): SGHVS, FNYEAQ. CDR3 amino acids: CASSLGLAGGIQETQYF. The CDR3 coding sequence is TGTGCCAGCAGCTTAGGCCTAGCGGGAGGTATCCAAGAGACCCAGTACTTC.

This chain's CDR3 is CASSFGTGLAEQYF. In nucleotides, the CDR3 is TGTGCCAGCAGCTTCGGGACAGGGCTCGCCGAGCAGTACTTC. This sequence joins TRBV5-6 and TRBJ2-7; TRBD1 aligns across 9 bases. CDR3 length: 14 amino acids. Germline CDR1 reads SGHDT; CDR2 reads YYEEEE. The J segment lost 6 bases and the V segment lost 2 bases, leaving 6 bases of the junction unmatched.

The genes are TRBV4-1 and TRBJ2-1; D is unclear. The length of the CDR3 is 13 residues. Germline CDR1 is MGHRA and CDR2 is YSYEKL. V dropped 3 bases and J dropped 0 bases, with 3 bases sitting between them. In DNA form, the CDR3 reads TGCGCCAGCAGCCACACCTCCTACAATGAGCAGTTCTTC. Translation: CASSHTSYNEQFF.

The rearrangement uses TRBV4-1 and TRBJ1-4; possible D gene TRBD1, 5 bases. CDR3 length equals 16 residues. V lost 1 base to trimming and J lost 7 bases, with 16 bases between them. Germline values: CDR1 MGHRA, CDR2 YSYEKL. CDR3 residues: CASSQVLGDVPEKLFF. In DNA form, the CDR3 reads TGCGCCAGCAGCCAAGTATTAGGGGACGTCCCTGAAAAACTGTTTTTT.

This clone was observed a single time. The rearrangement links TRBV9 to TRBJ1-2; D may be TRBD1 (5 bases). The CDR3 is 15 residues long. Trimming cost V 3 bases and J 3 bases, with 15 bases left between them. Germline V gene sequence: CDR1 SGDLS, CDR2 YYNGEE. The CDR3 DNA reads TGTGCCAGCAGCGCCTTACAGGTATATGACTATGGCTACACCTTC. This codes for CASSALQVYDYGYTF.

The chain has TRBV10-2 and TRBJ2-2; a possible D gene is TRBD1 (7 bases). The germline V and J ends were trimmed by 6 bases and 7 bases, with 15 bases remaining between them. This CDR3 has 14 amino acids. Germline CDR1 is WSHSY and CDR2 is SAAADI. CDR3: CASSQGGSHGELFF. CDR3 nucleotide sequence: TGCGCCAGCAGCCAGGGGGGCTCCCACGGGGAGCTGTTTTTT.